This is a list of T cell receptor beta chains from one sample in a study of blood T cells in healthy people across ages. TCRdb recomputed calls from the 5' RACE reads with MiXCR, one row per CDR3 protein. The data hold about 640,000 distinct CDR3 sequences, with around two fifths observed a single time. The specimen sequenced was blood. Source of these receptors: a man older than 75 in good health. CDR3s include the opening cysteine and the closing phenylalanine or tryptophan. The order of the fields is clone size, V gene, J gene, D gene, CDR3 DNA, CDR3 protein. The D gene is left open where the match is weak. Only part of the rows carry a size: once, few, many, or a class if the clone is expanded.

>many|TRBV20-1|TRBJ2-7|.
TGCAGTGCCAGCAAAGGCTATCCCTACGAGCAGTACTTC
CSASKGYPYEQYF
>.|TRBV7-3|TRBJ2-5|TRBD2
TGTGCCAGCAGCTTAGGACTAGATTTAGGAGAGACCCAGTACTTC
CASSLGLDLGETQYF
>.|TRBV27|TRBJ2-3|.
TGTGCCAGCAGTTTTATTGCTTTCACAGATACGCAGTATTTT
CASSFIAFTDTQYF
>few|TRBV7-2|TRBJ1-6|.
TGTGCCAGCAGCTTCGACGGGTCTTGGGCCTATAATTCACCCCTCCACTTT
CASSFDGSWAYNSPLHF
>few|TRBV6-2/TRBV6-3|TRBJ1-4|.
TGTGCCAGCAGCTACAGTGAAAAACTGTTTTTT
CASSYSEKLFF
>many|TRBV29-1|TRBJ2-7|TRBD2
TGCAGCGTTGAAGGTGGGACGGGAGGGTCCTACGAGCAGTACTTC
CSVEGGTGGSYEQYF
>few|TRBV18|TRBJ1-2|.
TGTGCCAGCTCACCAGTCCCCGGTCACACAACGGGGGGCTACACCTTC
CASSPVPGHTTGGYTF
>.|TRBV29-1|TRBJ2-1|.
TGCAGCGCCCCCCGGGTTGCCTACAGTGAGCAGTTCTTC
CSAPRVAYSEQFF
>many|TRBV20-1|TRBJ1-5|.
TGCAGTGCCGGTTGGAATCAGCCCCAGCATTTT
CSAGWNQPQHF
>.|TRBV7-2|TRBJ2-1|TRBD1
TGTGCCAGCAGCTTAGTCATAGGACAGGGGGGCAATGAGCAGTTCTTC
CASSLVIGQGGNEQFF
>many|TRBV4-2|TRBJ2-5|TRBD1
TGTGCCAGCAGCCAAGATATTGGACAGGCGGACCAAGAGACCCAGTACTTC
CASSQDIGQADQETQYF
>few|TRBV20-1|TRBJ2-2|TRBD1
TGCAGTGCTACAGGACAGGGGTTTAATACCGGGGAGCTGTTTTTT
CSATGQGFNTGELFF
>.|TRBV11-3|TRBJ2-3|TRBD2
TGTGCCAGCAGCTCGGCCGGGACTAGCGGTAGCACAGATACGCAGTATTTT
CASSSAGTSGSTDTQYF
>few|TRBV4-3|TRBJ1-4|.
TGCGCCAGCAGCCAAGATCAGGGGCATGGTAATGAAAAACTGTTTTTT
CASSQDQGHGNEKLFF
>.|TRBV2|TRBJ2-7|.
TGTGCCAGCAGCCACACCCACGATTACGAGCAGTACTTC
CASSHTHDYEQYF
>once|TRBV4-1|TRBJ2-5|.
TGTGCCAGCAGCCAAGAGAAGGGGAGAAAGACCCAGTACTTC
CASSQEKGRKTQYF
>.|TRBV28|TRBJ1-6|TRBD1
TGTGCCAGCAGTTGGGCGACAGGGGTCAATTCGCCCCTCCACTTT
CASSWATGVNSPLHF
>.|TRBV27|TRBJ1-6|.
TGTGCCAGCAGTTTATTTGTTGGGGTCACGAATTCACCCCTCCACTTT
CASSLFVGVTNSPLHF
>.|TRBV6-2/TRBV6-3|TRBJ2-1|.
TGTGCCAGCAGTCAATCCCCAGCTTTGGGCTACAATGAGCAGTTCTTC
CASSQSPALGYNEQFF
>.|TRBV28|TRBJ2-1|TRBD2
TGTGCCAGCAGTTCCCCGTTGGGCGGGAGGGCCTCGGAGGGACGCAATGAGCAGTTCTTC
CASSSPLGGRASEGRNEQFF